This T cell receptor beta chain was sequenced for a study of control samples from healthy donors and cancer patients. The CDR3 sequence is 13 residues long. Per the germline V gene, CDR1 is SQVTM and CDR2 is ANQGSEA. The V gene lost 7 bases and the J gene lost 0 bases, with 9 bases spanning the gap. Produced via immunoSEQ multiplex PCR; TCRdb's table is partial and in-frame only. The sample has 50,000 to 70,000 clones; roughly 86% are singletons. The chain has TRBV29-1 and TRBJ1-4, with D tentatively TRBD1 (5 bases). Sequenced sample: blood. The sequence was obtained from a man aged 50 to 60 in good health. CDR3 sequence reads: CSAGTATNEKLFF. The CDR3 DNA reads TGCAGCGCAGGGACTGCAACTAATGAAAAACTGTTTTTT.